A single sample gave rise to the 23 T cell receptor beta chains below, sequenced in a study of technical replicates of blood from a handful of donors (dated by TCRdb to about 2017). Libraries came from the immunoSEQ multiplex PCR assay. Sourced from immuneACCESS, this table was stored by TCRdb with only in-frame sequences that have V and J called. A share of the clones is absent; for the studies checked, an unresolved V gene accounts for under half, and the remainder has no known explanation. The sample table shows about 12,000 clones, and about 95% are seen once. The top ten hold about 6% of the sample. Sequencing was done on a sample of PBMCs. These receptor sequences come from a human donor in good health.

The rearrangement joins TRBV5-1 to TRBJ2-2; 12 nucleotides line up with TRBD2. The J segment lost 7 bases and the V segment lost 5 bases, leaving 6 bases of the junction unmatched. CDR1 and CDR2 from the germline V gene are SGHRS and YFSETQ. The CDR3 has 15 residues. The CDR3 DNA is TGCGCCAGCAGGCGACTAGCGGGGGCGTTCGGGGAGCTGTTTTTT. Translation gives CASRRLAGAFGELFF.

The V gene is TRBV30, the J gene TRBJ1-4, with D possibly being TRBD1 (5 bases). Germline V gene data show CDR1 as GTSNPN and CDR2 as SVGIG (reference sequence). This CDR3 comprises 13 residues. The V gene lost 3 bases and the J gene lost 7 bases, with 12 bases spanning the gap. The CDR3 region has the DNA TGTGCCTGGAGCACCGGGGGGGGTGAAAAACTGTTTTTT. Its protein is CAWSTGGGEKLFF. The whole variable domain, remainder taken from reference TRBV30 and TRBJ1-4, is SQTIHQWPATLVQPVGSPLSLECTVEGTSNPNLYWYRQAAGRGLQLLFYSVGIGQISSEVPQNLSASRPQDRQFILSSKKLLLSDSGFYLCAWSTGGGEKLFFGSGTQLSVL.

J is TRBJ2-3 and V is TRBV7-9; 12 bases are shared with TRBD2. The CDR3 is made up of 19 amino acids. Germline CDR1 SEHNR, CDR2 FQNEAQ (reference sequence). Trimming cost V 4 bases and J 0 bases; bases outside gene matches: 11. CDR3 bases: TGTGCCAGCAGCTCACTGACTAGCGGGGGACTATCTAGCACAGATACGCAGTATTTT. This translates into CASSSLTSGGLSSTDTQYF.

This rearrangement joins TRBV29-1 to TRBJ2-5; 7 bases match TRBD1. The CDR3 covers 13 residues. CDR1 and CDR2 from the germline V gene are SQVTM and ANQGSEA. The CDR3 DNA follows: TGCAAAACGGAGGCAGGGGGCCAAGAGACCCAGTACTTC. Translation: CKTEAGGQETQYF.

The CDR3 is CALEAQYF. The CDR3 DNA sequence: TGTGCCCTTGAGGCCCAGTACTTC. The J gene is TRBJ2-5, the V gene TRBV6-1, with D uncertain. This CDR3 comprises 8 residues. Trimming removed 11 bases at V and 9 bases at J, with 7 bases between. Germline V lookup: CDR1 MNHNS, CDR2 SASEGT.

The chain carries TRBV7-7 and TRBJ2-1, with 7 bases matching TRBD1. The CDR3 spans 14 residues. The V gene's germline CDR1 is SSHAT and CDR2 FNYEAQ (reference sequence). The trim removed 1 base at V and 9 bases at J, leaving 6 bases unmatched. The CDR3: CASSLGGQSSEQFF. CDR3 nucleotide sequence: TGTGCCAGCAGCTTAGGGGGACAGTCCAGTGAGCAGTTCTTC.

The V and J genes are TRBV18 and TRBJ1-1, with a weak D call TRBD1 (6 bases). V was shortened by 3 bases and J by 2 bases, with 19 bases between the two germline ends. This CDR3 is 17 amino acids long. Germline V gene data show CDR1 as KGHSH and CDR2 as LQKENI. CDR3 DNA sequence: TGTGCCAGCTCACCCGCCCAGGGGCGCCTAATAAACACTGAAGCTTTCTTT. This encodes CASSPAQGRLINTEAFF.

The CDR3 here is CASSFQISQGAGNTIYF. The CDR3 DNA follows: TGTGCCAGCAGCTTTCAAATTTCACAGGGGGCGGGAAACACCATATATTTT. V is TRBV11-2 and J is TRBJ1-3; 9 bases align to TRBD1. Germline V gives CDR1 SGHAT, CDR2 FQNNGV. V was pared by 3 bases and J by 4 bases, with 10 bases of the junction left unmatched. The CDR3 loop spans 17 amino acids.

This rearrangement joins TRBV28 to TRBJ2-1, with 7 nucleotides matching TRBD1. The V segment lost 6 bases and the J segment 10 bases; nucleotides outside the gene matches: 9. The CDR3 covers 13 residues. Germline assignment: CDR1 MDHEN and CDR2 SYDVKM. The CDR3 region has the DNA TGTGCCAGCAGGCGCGACAGGGCGCGGGAGCAGTTCTTC. It is translated as CASRRDRAREQFF. Full variable domain (rest looked up from reference TRBV28 and TRBJ2-1): DVKVTQSSRYLVKRTGEKVFLECVQDMDHENMFWYRQDPGLGLRLIYFSYDVKMKEKGDIPEGYSVSREKKERFSLILESASTNQTSMYLCASRRDRAREQFFGPGTRLTVL.

This clone came up a few times. The V call is TRBV7-9, the J call TRBJ2-7, with a tentative D call TRBD2 (6 bases). V lost 8 bases and J lost 7, with 18 bases in between. There are 13 residues in the CDR3. The germline CDR1 and CDR2 sequences are SEHNR and FQNEAQ (reference sequence). The CDR3 region has the DNA TGTGCCAGCTCCAAAGCGGGCCTTAGTGAGCAGTACTTC. This sequence encodes CASSKAGLSEQYF.

The gene calls are TRBV6-4 and TRBJ2-1, with 9 bases aligning to TRBD2. Germline V CDR1 and CDR2: MRHNA, SNTAGT. Germline trimming cut 6 bases from V and 0 bases from J; bases unmatched to any gene: 9. The CDR3 is made up of 17 amino acids. The CDR3 DNA sequence: TGTGCCAGCAGCAGGACTAGCGACCATCGCTCCTACAATGAGCAGTTCTTC. Its protein product is CASSRTSDHRSYNEQFF.

The V and J genes are TRBV5-4 and TRBJ2-2; 9 bases align to TRBD2. This CDR3 has 17 residues. The V and J ends lost 4 bases and 0 bases, in that order; junction bases with no gene match: 7. Germline assignment: CDR1 SGHNT and CDR2 YYREEE (reference sequence). CDR3 amino acids: CASSHPSSGTNTGELFF. The CDR3 DNA follows: TGTGCCAGCAGCCATCCGTCTAGCGGGACGAACACCGGGGAGCTGTTTTTT. The whole variable domain, filled in from reference TRBV5-4 and TRBJ2-2, reads ETGVTQSPTHLIKTRGQQVTLRCSSQSGHNTVSWYQQALGQGPQFIFQYYREEENGRGNFPPRFSGLQFPNYSSELNVNALELDDSALYLCASSHPSSGTNTGELFFGEGSRLTVL.

The J gene is TRBJ2-3, the V gene TRBV4-1; 10 bases map to TRBD2. CDR3 length equals 16 residues. The germline gives CDR1 MGHRA, CDR2 YSYEKL. The junction had 5 bases not matched to a gene; V was cut back by 0 bases and J by 5 bases. CDR3 DNA sequence: TGCGCCAGCAGCCAAGATGGTCTAGCGGGAGAAGATACGCAGTATTTT. Its translation is CASSQDGLAGEDTQYF.

This clone is labeled as medium-sized. V and J are TRBV19 and TRBJ2-7, with TRBD2 matching over 12 bases. Germline V gene lookup returns CDR1 LNHDA and CDR2 SQIVND (reference sequence). After removal of 3 bases from V and 7 bases from J, the junction contained 13 bases not matched to a gene. The CDR3 is made up of 17 amino acids. CDR3 sequence reads: CASSILAGGSGGDEQYF. CDR3 bases: TGTGCCAGTAGTATCCTAGCGGGAGGGTCAGGAGGAGATGAGCAGTACTTC.

V and J are TRBV28 and TRBJ2-2; D is uncertain. Deletions cut 4 bases from V and 0 bases from J, with 3 bases between. This CDR3 is built from 13 residues. The germline V gene has CDR1 MDHEN and CDR2 SYDVKM. CDR3 sequence reads: CASSSSNTGELFF. CDR3 nucleotides: TGTGCCAGCAGTTCCTCGAACACCGGGGAGCTGTTTTTT.

V and J are TRBV19 and TRBJ2-1; weak D call: TRBD2 (6 bases). Between the trimmed V and J ends, which lost 2 bases and 3 bases, there was a span of 8 bases. Germline V lookup: CDR1 LNHDA, CDR2 SQIVND (reference sequence). The CDR3 consists of 14 residues. Written as DNA, the CDR3 is TGTGCCAGTAGTATAAGGAGGGTCTACAATGAGCAGTTCTTC. It yields the protein CASSIRRVYNEQFF.

The DNA for the CDR3 is TGTGCCAGTAGTATGGGTAGCGGCCCTTACAATGAGCAGTTCTTC. It codes for CASSMGSGPYNEQFF. The rearrangement joins TRBV19 to TRBJ2-1; weak D call: TRBD2 (6 bases). V lost 3 bases and J 4 bases, leaving 13 bases between the germline ends. The CDR3 is 15 amino acids. CDR1 and CDR2 from the germline V gene are LNHDA and SQIVND (reference sequence).

The rearrangement uses TRBV11-1 and TRBJ1-1; D uncertain. Germline loops: CDR1 SGHAT, CDR2 FQDESV (reference sequence). V lost 4 bases, J lost 1 base, and 10 bases lay in between. The CDR3 contains 14 residues. CDR3 bases: TGTGCCAGCAGCTCGTGGGCCCCGAACACTGAAGCTTTCTTT. This gives the protein CASSSWAPNTEAFF.

The genes are TRBV5-4 and TRBJ2-5; 9 bases are a match to TRBD2. This CDR3 contains 14 residues. Germline CDR1 reads SGHNT; CDR2 reads YYREEE (reference sequence). Unmatched junction bases numbered 6, after V lost 4 bases and J lost 5 bases. CDR3 in amino acids: CASSPGTSRETQYF. The CDR3 region has the DNA TGTGCCAGCAGCCCAGGGACTAGCAGGGAGACCCAGTACTTC.

The V call is TRBV20-1, the J call TRBJ2-1, with 7 bases matching TRBD1. The CDR3 is 11 residues long. CDR1 is DFQATT and CDR2 is SNEGSKA in the germline V gene (reference sequence). V was pared by 2 bases and J by 8 bases, with 0 bases of the junction left unmatched. The CDR3 here is CSARTGDEQFF. The CDR3 nucleotides read TGCAGTGCTAGAACAGGGGATGAGCAGTTCTTC.

V usage is TRBV11-2 and J usage is TRBJ1-5, with D perhaps matching TRBD1 (5 bases). CDR3 length equals 15 residues. Germline V CDR1 and CDR2: SGHAT, FQNNGV. Trimming shortened V by 1 base and J by 3 bases, and 10 bases separated the two germline ends. The CDR3 DNA reads TGTGCCAGCAGCTTAGGGGGCGGGACCAATCAGCCCCAGCATTTT. Protein sequence: CASSLGGGTNQPQHF.

J is TRBJ2-7 and V is TRBV5-4, with 7 nucleotides matching TRBD1. The length of the CDR3 is 15 residues. V trimming: 4 bases; J trimming: 0 bases; junction bases outside the gene matches: 7. Germline V gives CDR1 SGHNT, CDR2 YYREEE (reference sequence). Here the CDR3 DNA reads TGTGCCAGCAGCCCCGGGGACAGCCGCTCCTACGAGCAGTACTTC. Its translation: CASSPGDSRSYEQYF.

This clone came up once. The rearrangement uses TRBV27 and TRBJ2-2, with D possibly being TRBD1 (6 bases). CDR3 length: 16 amino acids. Deletions cut 5 bases from V and 0 bases from J, with 13 bases between. CDR1 is MNHEY and CDR2 is SMNVEV in the germline V gene (reference sequence). CDR3 in DNA: TGTGCCAGCAGTCACGACAGGACCCCGAACACCGGGGAGCTGTTTTTT. It encodes CASSHDRTPNTGELFF.